The 25 T cell receptor beta chains reported below all come from one sample, sequenced in a study of T cell responses to AZD1222 COVID-19 vaccine. Clones were sequenced by immunoSEQ multiplex PCR, and TCRdb holds only the in-frame ones, with some missing. The sample has more than 85,000 clones; roughly nine tenths are singletons. The sequencing used peripheral blood, collected on day 0 of AZD1222 vaccination. Source of these receptors: an adult in good health.

The chain combines TRBV7-9 with TRBJ2-7; D possibly matches TRBD1 or TRBD2 (5 bases each). Germline lookup yields CDR1 SEHNR and CDR2 FQNEAQ (reference sequence). CDR3 length equals 14 residues. V lost 3 bases to trimming and J lost 1 base, with 10 bases between them. The CDR3 protein is CASSLVGESYEQYF. The CDR3 DNA sequence: TGTGCCAGCAGCTTGGTGGGGGAGTCCTACGAGCAGTACTTC.

The V call is TRBV10-1, the J call TRBJ2-1; 8 bases line up with TRBD2. The CDR3 extends over 16 amino acids. Germline assignment: CDR1 WNHNN and CDR2 SYGVQD (reference sequence). V shed 8 bases, J shed 4 bases, and the junction held 13 bases outside the gene matches. CDR3 DNA: TGCGCCAGCTCGGAGGGGCTAGCGGGCCTTTACAATGAGCAGTTCTTC. Translating it yields CASSEGLAGLYNEQFF.

This rearrangement joins TRBV7-2 to TRBJ1-1; TRBD1 matches 12 bases. From germline, CDR1 is SGHTA and CDR2 FQGNSA. The length of the CDR3 is 13 residues. J was trimmed by 11 bases and V by 5 bases; bases with no gene match: 6. For the CDR3, the DNA is TGTGCCAGCAGCGGGGGACAGGGGGCATCGGCTTTCTTT. Its protein product is CASSGGQGASAFF.

The rearrangement links TRBV7-2 to TRBJ2-7; D is undetermined. From germline, CDR1 is SGHTA and CDR2 FQGNSA. With 0 bases removed from V and 4 bases from J, the gap between germline ends came to 13 bases. The CDR3 consists of 15 residues. CDR3 residues: CASSLAGGGTYEQYF. CDR3 coding DNA: TGTGCCAGCAGCTTAGCGGGTGGTGGAACTTACGAGCAGTACTTC.

The chain couples TRBV30 to TRBJ2-3, with a possible D match to TRBD2 (5 bases). The V gene's germline CDR1 is GTSNPN and CDR2 SVGIG (reference sequence). V was pared by 0 bases and J by 5 bases, with 9 bases between. The CDR3 loop spans 13 amino acids. CDR3 nucleotide sequence: TGTGCCTGGAGTGTCCTAGCCGGAGATACGCAGTATTTT. Translated, it gives CAWSVLAGDTQYF.

V gene TRBV19 combines with J gene TRBJ2-7, with 9 positions matching TRBD1. CDR3 length equals 16 residues. Germline CDR1 and CDR2: LNHDA and SQIVND (reference sequence). The junction had 17 bases not matched to a gene; V was cut back by 5 bases and J by 9 bases. CDR3 amino acids: CASSSTPRTGVVGQYF. The CDR3 DNA reads TGTGCCAGTAGTTCCACCCCCAGGACAGGGGTCGTCGGGCAGTACTTC.

This clone has just a few counts. The same CDR3 also results from other DNA sequences found in this sample. J is TRBJ1-6 and V is TRBV5-1, with D unclear. CDR3 length: 13 amino acids. V was cut by 5 bases and J by 4 bases, with 7 bases left in between. Germline V gene lookup returns CDR1 SGHRS and CDR2 YFSETQ. The CDR3 is CASSPDYNSPLHF. DNA of the CDR3: TGCGCCAGCAGTCCAGATTATAATTCACCCCTCCACTTT.

The V and J genes are TRBV6-5 and TRBJ2-1, with D perhaps assigned TRBD1 or TRBD2 (6 bases each). Trimming shortened V by 8 bases and J by 8 bases, and 19 bases separated the two germline ends. Germline-derived CDR1 and CDR2 are MNHEY and SVGAGI. The CDR3 loop spans 14 amino acids. CDR3 sequence: CASLRGPVGDEQFF. CDR3 sequence (DNA): TGTGCCAGCCTTCGGGGGCCTGTGGGGGATGAGCAGTTCTTC.

The chain joins TRBV6-5 to TRBJ1-1, with D perhaps matching TRBD1 (5 bases). Germline V lookup: CDR1 MNHEY, CDR2 SVGAGI. The CDR3 is made up of 11 amino acids. CDR3 nucleotide sequence: TGTGCAGCGGAGCGGGGGGGTGAAGCTTTCTTT. Protein sequence: CAAERGGEAFF.

The chain uses TRBV9 and TRBJ1-6; TRBD1 is a possible D gene (6 bases). Germline CDR1 and CDR2: SGDLS and YYNGEE. The CDR3 contains 14 residues. The germline V and J ends were trimmed by 5 bases and 5 bases, with 11 bases remaining between them. The CDR3 protein is CASRWGPDNSPLHF. The DNA of the CDR3 is TGTGCCAGCAGATGGGGGCCGGATAATTCACCCCTCCACTTT. Variable domain in full (rest from reference TRBV9 and TRBJ1-6): DSGVTQTPKHLITATGQRVTLRCSPRSGDLSVYWYQQSLDQGLQFLIQYYNGEERAKGNILERFSAQQFPDLHSELNLSSLELGDSALYFCASRWGPDNSPLHFGNGTRLTVT.

This clone was seen only once. The chain uses TRBV18 and TRBJ2-1; TRBD2 matches 10 bases. The CDR3 is 17 amino acids. From germline, CDR1 is KGHSH and CDR2 LQKENI. V trimming: 3 bases; J trimming: 2 bases; junction bases outside the gene matches: 7. CDR3 protein: CASSPPTSGLPYNEQFF. The CDR3 DNA reads TGTGCCAGCTCACCCCCGACTAGCGGGTTACCCTACAATGAGCAGTTCTTC.

J is TRBJ1-1 and V is TRBV25-1; tentative D call: TRBD1 (6 bases). V lost 1 base and J 7 bases, leaving 10 bases between the germline ends. Germline-derived CDR1 and CDR2 are MGHDK and SYGVNS. There are 13 residues in the CDR3. The CDR3 region has the DNA TGTGCCAGCAGTGAATCCCCACAGGGTGAAGCTTTCTTT. It codes for CASSESPQGEAFF.

The J gene is TRBJ1-6, the V gene TRBV3-1 (or the pseudogene TRBV3-2); D unresolved. Trimming cost V 5 bases and J 7 bases, with 12 bases left between them. Germline assignment: CDR1 LGHDT and CDR2 YNNKEL (reference sequence). This CDR3 spans 14 amino acids. CDR3 loop: CASSYSGNNSPLHF. CDR3 sequence (DNA): TGTGCCAGCAGCTACAGTGGAAACAATTCACCCCTCCACTTT.

This clone was detected a few times. The chain has TRBV19 and TRBJ2-1; TRBD1 matches at 8 bases. Germline CDR1 LNHDA, CDR2 SQIVND (reference sequence). V lost 6 bases and J lost 6; bases outside the gene matches: 10. CDR3 size: 15 residues. In nucleotides, the CDR3 is TGTGCCAGTAGCAATCCCGGGACAGGCATCAATGAGCAGTTCTTC. It translates to CASSNPGTGINEQFF.

This clone was found a few times. V usage is TRBV23-1 and J usage is TRBJ1-5; the D is unclear. TRBV23-1 is treated as an ORF (open reading frame) with a function not yet certain. The CDR3 is made up of 12 amino acids. The V end was cut by 6 bases, the J end by 6 bases, with 9 bases between. CDR3 nucleotide sequence: TGCGCCAGCAGCCCTGGCGGTCAGCCCCAGCATTTT. Translated: CASSPGGQPQHF.

This rearrangement joins TRBV20-1 to TRBJ1-1; D not certain. CDR3 length: 11 amino acids. The germline gives CDR1 DFQATT, CDR2 SNEGSKA (reference sequence). The V end lost 6 bases, the J end lost 3 bases, and 8 bases lay between the germline ends. CDR3 bases: TGCAGTGCCCTTCTAGACACTGAAGCTTTCTTT. Protein sequence: CSALLDTEAFF.

The V gene is TRBV11-1, the J gene TRBJ2-3, with 8 bases aligning to TRBD2. The CDR3 sequence is 16 residues long. Germline-derived CDR1 and CDR2 are SGHAT and FQDESV (reference sequence). Trimming cost V 4 bases and J 5 bases; bases outside gene matches: 11. The CDR3 loop reads CASSWGRAGDVDTQYF. CDR3 DNA sequence: TGTGCCAGCAGCTGGGGGCGAGCGGGGGACGTAGATACGCAGTATTTT.

The rearrangement links TRBV7-2 to TRBJ1-5; D is undetermined. From germline, CDR1 is SGHTA and CDR2 FQGNSA. Trimming stripped 7 bases from V and 7 bases from J, with 17 bases between. This CDR3 comprises 14 residues. The CDR3 DNA reads as TGTGCCAGCACCCTCCAGGTCGGGGTACAGCCCCAGCATTTT. This translates into CASTLQVGVQPQHF.

The chain recombines TRBV24-1 with TRBJ2-7; D may match TRBD1 or TRBD2 (6 bases each). Germline V gene sequence: CDR1 KGHDR, CDR2 SFDVKD. The CDR3 is 15 amino acids. Deletions cut 3 bases from V and 0 bases from J, with 11 bases between. DNA for the CDR3: TGTGCCACCAGTGATCGAGGGGGGAGCTCCTACGAGCAGTACTTC. Protein product: CATSDRGGSSYEQYF.

The gene calls are TRBV27 and TRBJ2-7; 10 positions match TRBD2. Germline V gene lookup returns CDR1 MNHEY and CDR2 SMNVEV (reference sequence). This CDR3 contains 16 residues. The junction had 7 bases not matched to a gene; V was cut back by 3 bases and J by 2 bases. CDR3 DNA: TGTGCCAGCAGTTTGCTAGCGGGAGCGTCTACCTACGAGCAGTACTTC. This encodes CASSLLAGASTYEQYF.

The CDR3 sequence is CASSSAGGGRDEQFF. The CDR3 DNA is TGTGCCAGTAGTTCTGCGGGAGGGGGTAGGGATGAGCAGTTCTTC. V usage is TRBV19 and J usage is TRBJ2-1; TRBD2 aligns across 9 bases. CDR3 length: 15 amino acids. Germline CDR1 reads LNHDA; CDR2 reads SQIVND (reference sequence). V lost 5 bases to trimming and J lost 8 bases; unmatched junction nucleotides: 10.

The rearrangement links TRBV7-3 to TRBJ1-2, with 7 bases aligning to TRBD1. This CDR3 is 12 amino acids long. Germline V gene data show CDR1 as SGHTA and CDR2 as FQGTGA. After removal of 5 bases from V and 8 bases from J, the junction contained 5 bases not matched to a gene. The DNA of the CDR3 is TGTGCCAGCAGCCCTCAGGGGGGCGGCTACACCTTC. Translation gives CASSPQGGGYTF. Using reference TRBV7-3 and TRBJ1-2 for the parts outside the CDR3, the full variable domain is GAGVSQTPSNKVTEKGKYVELRCDPISGHTALYWYRQSLGQGPEFLIYFQGTGAADDSGLPNDRFFAVRPEGSVSTLKIQRTERGDSAVYLCASSPQGGGYTFGSGTRLTVV.

This chain links TRBV3-1 (or the pseudogene TRBV3-2) with TRBJ1-3; unclear D gene. CDR1 LGHDT and CDR2 YNNKEL come from the germline V gene (reference sequence). Deletions cut 4 bases from V and 8 bases from J, with 12 bases between. This CDR3 comprises 13 residues. The CDR3 region has the DNA TGTGCCAGCAGCCGACTTATGCGCGACACCATATATTTT. Translation gives CASSRLMRDTIYF.

The sample holds one count of this clone. The identical CDR3 is also encoded by other nucleotide sequences in the sample. The chain carries TRBV28 and TRBJ1-5; no clear D. The CDR3 length is 13 residues. The V and J ends lost 6 bases and 0 bases respectively, with 6 bases between them. Germline loops: CDR1 MDHEN, CDR2 SYDVKM. The chain's CDR3 is CASRRDSNQPQHF. CDR3 bases: TGTGCCAGCAGGAGAGATAGCAATCAGCCCCAGCATTTT.

The chain has TRBV5-4 and TRBJ2-7; 9 bases fit TRBD2. V lost 4 bases, J lost 1 base, and 6 bases stayed unmatched. In germline, CDR1 is SGHNT, CDR2 YYREEE (reference sequence). The CDR3 spans 15 residues. CDR3 amino acids: CASSKTTSGSYEQYF. CDR3 bases: TGTGCCAGCAGCAAAACGACTAGCGGATCCTACGAGCAGTACTTC. The full variable domain, its missing parts supplied by reference TRBV5-4 and TRBJ2-7, is ETGVTQSPTHLIKTRGQQVTLRCSSQSGHNTVSWYQQALGQGPQFIFQYYREEENGRGNFPPRFSGLQFPNYSSELNVNALELDDSALYLCASSKTTSGSYEQYFGPGTRLTVT.